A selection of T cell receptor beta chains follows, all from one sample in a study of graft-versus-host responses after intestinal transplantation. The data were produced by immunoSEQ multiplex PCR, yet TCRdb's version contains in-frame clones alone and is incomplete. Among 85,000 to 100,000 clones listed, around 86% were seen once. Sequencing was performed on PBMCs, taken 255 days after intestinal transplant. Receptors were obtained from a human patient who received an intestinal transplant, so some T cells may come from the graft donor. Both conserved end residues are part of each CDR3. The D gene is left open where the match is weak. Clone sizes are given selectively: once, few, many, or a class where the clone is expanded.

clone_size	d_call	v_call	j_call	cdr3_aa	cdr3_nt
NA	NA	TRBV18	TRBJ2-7	CASSPDLNEQYF	TGTGCCAGCTCACCAGACCTCAACGAGCAGTACTTC
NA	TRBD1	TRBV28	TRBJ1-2	CASSFRTGVGYTF	TGTGCCAGCAGTTTTAGAACAGGGGTCGGCTACACCTTC
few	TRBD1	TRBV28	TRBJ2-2	CASSSSGQGDTGELFF	TGTGCCAGCAGTTCCTCGGGACAGGGCGACACCGGGGAGCTGTTTTTT
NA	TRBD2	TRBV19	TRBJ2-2	CASSPRTSGGANTGELFF	TGTGCCAGTAGTCCTCGGACTAGCGGGGGGGCAAACACCGGGGAGCTGTTTTTT
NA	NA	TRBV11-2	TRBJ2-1	CASSPLSGVEQFF	TGTGCCAGCAGTCCCCTTTCGGGGGTTGAGCAGTTCTTC
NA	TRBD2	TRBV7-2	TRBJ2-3	CASSLRSATTSRTDTQYF	TGTGCCAGCAGCTTAAGGTCAGCCACGACTAGCCGCACAGATACGCAGTATTTT
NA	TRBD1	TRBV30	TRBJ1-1	CAWREKQGTLNTEAFF	TGTGCCTGGAGGGAGAAACAGGGGACCTTGAACACTGAAGCTTTCTTT
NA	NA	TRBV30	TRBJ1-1	CAWRPAGGEAFF	TGTGCCTGGAGGCCCGCTGGGGGTGAAGCTTTCTTT
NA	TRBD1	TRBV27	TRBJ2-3	CASSPGQGGRADTQYF	TGTGCCAGCAGTCCCGGACAGGGGGGAAGGGCAGATACGCAGTATTTT
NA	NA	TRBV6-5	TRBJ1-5	CASSSGTSDNQPQHF	TGTGCCAGCAGCTCCGGGACGAGCGACAATCAGCCCCAGCATTTT
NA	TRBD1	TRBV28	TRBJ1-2	CASSWTGSYGYTF	TGTGCCAGCAGTTGGACAGGGAGCTATGGCTACACCTTC
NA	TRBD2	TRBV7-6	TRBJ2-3	CASSRVGGGTDTQYF	TGTGCCAGCAGCAGAGTCGGCGGGGGAACAGATACGCAGTATTTT
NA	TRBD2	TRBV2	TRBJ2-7	CASSEAPSWDYPTGEQYF	TGTGCCAGCAGTGAAGCGCCAAGTTGGGACTACCCTACGGGAGAGCAGTACTTC
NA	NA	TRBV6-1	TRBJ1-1	CASSEGRLNTEAFF	TGTGCCAGCAGTGAAGGCCGGCTGAACACTGAAGCTTTCTTT
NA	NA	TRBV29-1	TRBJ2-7	CSVEDSQGRSYEQYF	TGCAGCGTTGAAGATAGCCAGGGAAGGTCCTACGAGCAGTACTTC
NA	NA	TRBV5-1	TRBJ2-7	CASSFGIGDYEQYF	TGCGCCAGCAGCTTTGGTATCGGGGATTACGAGCAGTACTTC
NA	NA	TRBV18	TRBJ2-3	CASSPKQTTDTQYF	TGTGCCAGCTCACCCAAACAGACCACAGATACGCAGTATTTT
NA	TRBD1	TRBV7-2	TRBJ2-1	CASSLGFGTGDSEQFF	TGTGCCAGCAGCTTAGGATTTGGGACAGGGGATAGTGAGCAGTTCTTC
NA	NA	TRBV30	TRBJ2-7	CAWSEQRAYEQYF	TGTGCCTGGAGTGAGCAGAGAGCCTACGAGCAGTACTTC
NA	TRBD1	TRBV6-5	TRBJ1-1	CATLTGGASEAFF	TGTGCCACCCTGACAGGGGGCGCCTCTGAAGCTTTCTTT
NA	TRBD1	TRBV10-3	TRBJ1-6	CAVSKGQEGNSPLHF	TGTGCCGTCTCGAAGGGACAGGAGGGCAATTCACCCCTCCACTTT
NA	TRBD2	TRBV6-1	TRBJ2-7	CASSEAGGSYEQYF	TGTGCCAGCAGTGAAGCGGGGGGGTCCTACGAGCAGTACTTC
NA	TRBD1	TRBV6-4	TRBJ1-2	CASSEAGGHGYTF	TGTGCCAGCAGTGAGGCAGGGGGCCATGGCTACACCTTC
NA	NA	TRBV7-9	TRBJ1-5	CASSLVGQPQHF	TGTGCCAGCAGCTTAGTAGGACAGCCCCAGCATTTT
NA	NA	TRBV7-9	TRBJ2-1	CASSPVVGNNEQFF	TGTGCCAGCAGCCCGGTGGTGGGGAACAATGAGCAGTTCTTC
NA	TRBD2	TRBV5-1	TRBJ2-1	CASSLMTSGGTDRFF	TGCGCCAGCAGCTTAATGACTAGCGGGGGCACCGACCGGTTCTTC
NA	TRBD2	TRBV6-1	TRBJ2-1	CASSETRLRGGPNEQFF	TGTGCCAGCAGTGAAACCCGCCTAAGGGGAGGGCCCAATGAGCAGTTCTTC
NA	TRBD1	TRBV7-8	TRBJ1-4	CASSPRTGSNEKLFF	TGTGCCAGCAGCCCTCGGACAGGGTCAAATGAAAAACTGTTTTTT
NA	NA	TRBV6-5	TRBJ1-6	CASSTNRGLNSPLHF	TGTGCCAGCAGTACGAATCGAGGCCTTAATTCACCCCTCCACTTT
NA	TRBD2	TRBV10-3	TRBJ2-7	CAISDRAGASYEQYF	TGTGCCATCAGTGACAGAGCGGGAGCTTCCTACGAGCAGTACTTC
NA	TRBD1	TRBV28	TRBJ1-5	CASSRRQGSNQPQHF	TGTGCCAGCAGCCGGCGACAGGGCAGCAATCAGCCCCAGCATTTT
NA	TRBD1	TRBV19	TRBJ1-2	CASNRRGQDYGYTF	TGTGCCAGTAACAGAAGGGGGCAGGACTATGGCTACACCTTC
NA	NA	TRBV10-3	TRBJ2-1	CAISTTRDTYNEQFF	TGTGCCATCAGTACGACTAGAGACACGTACAATGAGCAGTTCTTC
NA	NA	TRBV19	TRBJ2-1	CASSPLGSYNEQFF	TGTGCCAGCAGCCCTCTCGGCTCCTACAATGAGCAGTTCTTC
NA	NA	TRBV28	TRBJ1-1	CASSFRNTEAFF	TGTGCCAGCAGTTTTAGGAACACTGAAGCTTTCTTT
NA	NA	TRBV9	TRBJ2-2	CASSVGAGSGGELFF	TGTGCCAGCAGCGTAGGGGCCGGGAGTGGCGGGGAGCTGTTTTTT
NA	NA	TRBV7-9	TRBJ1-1	CASSLGNGRGFF	TGTGCCAGCAGCTTAGGTAACGGTAGAGGTTTCTTT
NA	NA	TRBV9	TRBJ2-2	CASSPRGRGSTGELFF	TGTGCCAGCAGCCCTAGAGGGAGGGGGAGCACCGGGGAGCTGTTTTTT
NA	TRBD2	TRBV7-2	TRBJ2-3	CASSSGGGYTQYF	TGTGCCAGCAGCTCCGGGGGGGGATATACGCAGTATTTT
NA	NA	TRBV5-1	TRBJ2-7	CASSLAPGHNYEQYF	TGCGCCAGCAGCTTGGCTCCGGGACACAACTACGAGCAGTACTTC
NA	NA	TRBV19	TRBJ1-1	CASPQGRENTEAFF	TGTGCCAGCCCGCAAGGCAGAGAGAACACTGAAGCTTTCTTT
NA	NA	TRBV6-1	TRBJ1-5	CASSSAGGNQPQHF	TGTGCCAGCAGTTCAGCTGGGGGGAATCAGCCCCAGCATTTT
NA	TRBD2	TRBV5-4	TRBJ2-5	CASSFSGGAQETQYF	TGTGCCAGCAGCTTTAGCGGGGGGGCGCAGGAGACCCAGTACTTC
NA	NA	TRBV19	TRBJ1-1	CASSIGRNTEAFF	TGTGCCAGTAGTATAGGGCGGAACACTGAAGCTTTCTTT
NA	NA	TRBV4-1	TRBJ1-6	CASSQEGTGFNSPLHF	TGCGCCAGCAGCCAAGAGGGGACGGGGTTTAATTCACCCCTCCACTTT
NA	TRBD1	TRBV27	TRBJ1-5	CASSLSGQGSNQPQHF	TGTGCCAGCAGTTTATCGGGACAGGGAAGCAATCAGCCCCAGCATTTT
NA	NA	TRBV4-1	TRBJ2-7	CASSPSEKGRSYEQYF	TGCGCCAGCAGCCCAAGCGAGAAGGGGCGATCCTACGAGCAGTACTTC
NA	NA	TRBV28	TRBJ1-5	CASRRPDQPQHF	TGTGCCAGCCGGAGACCGGATCAGCCCCAGCATTTT
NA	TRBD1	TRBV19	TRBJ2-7	CASSIGTGMGEQYF	TGTGCCAGTAGTATAGGGACAGGGATGGGTGAGCAGTACTTC
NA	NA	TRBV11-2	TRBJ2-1	CASSLEPGRGYNEQFF	TGTGCCAGCAGCTTAGAGCCGGGAAGAGGGTACAATGAGCAGTTCTTC
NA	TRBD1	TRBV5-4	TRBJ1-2	CASSFKDRAPRGYTF	TGTGCCAGCAGCTTCAAGGACAGGGCGCCACGTGGCTACACCTTC
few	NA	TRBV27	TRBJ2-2	CASSFLTRGHTGELFF	TGTGCCAGCAGTTTTCTCACGCGGGGGCACACCGGGGAGCTGTTTTTT
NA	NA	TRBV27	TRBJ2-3	CASSLWAADTQYF	TGTGCCAGCAGTTTATGGGCGGCAGATACGCAGTATTTT
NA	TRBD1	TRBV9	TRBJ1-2	CASSGGGQPSLFNYGYTF	TGTGCCAGCAGCGGGGGGGGACAGCCCTCACTGTTTAACTATGGCTACACCTTC